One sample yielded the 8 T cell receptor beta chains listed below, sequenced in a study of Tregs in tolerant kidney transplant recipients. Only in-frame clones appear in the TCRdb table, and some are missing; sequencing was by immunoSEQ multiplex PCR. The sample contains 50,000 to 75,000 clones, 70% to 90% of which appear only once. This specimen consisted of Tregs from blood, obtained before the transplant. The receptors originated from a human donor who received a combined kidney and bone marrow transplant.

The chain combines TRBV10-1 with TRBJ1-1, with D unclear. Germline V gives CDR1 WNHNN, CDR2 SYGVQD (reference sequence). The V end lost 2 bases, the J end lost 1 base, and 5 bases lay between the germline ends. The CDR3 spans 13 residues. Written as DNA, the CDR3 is TGCGCCAGCAGTGAGGCGGCGAACACTGAAGCTTTCTTT. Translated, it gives CASSEAANTEAFF.

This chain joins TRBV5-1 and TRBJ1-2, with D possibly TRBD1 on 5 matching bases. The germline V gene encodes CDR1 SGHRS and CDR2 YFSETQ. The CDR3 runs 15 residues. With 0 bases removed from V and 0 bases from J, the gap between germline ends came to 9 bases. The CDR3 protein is CASSLGQGPNYGYTF. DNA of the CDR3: TGCGCCAGCAGCTTGGGGCAGGGCCCTAACTATGGCTACACCTTC.

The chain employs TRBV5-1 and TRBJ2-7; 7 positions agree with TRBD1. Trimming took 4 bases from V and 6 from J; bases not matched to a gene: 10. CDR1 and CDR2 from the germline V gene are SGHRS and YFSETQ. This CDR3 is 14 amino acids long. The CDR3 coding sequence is TGCGCCAGCAGCCCGACAGGGAAGGGTAGCGAGCAGTACTTC. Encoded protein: CASSPTGKGSEQYF. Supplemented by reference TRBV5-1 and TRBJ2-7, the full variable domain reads KAGVTQTPRYLIKTRGQQVTLSCSPISGHRSVSWYQQTPGQGLQFLFEYFSETQRNKGNFPGRFSGRQFSNSRSEMNVSTLELGDSALYLCASSPTGKGSEQYFGPGTRLTVT.

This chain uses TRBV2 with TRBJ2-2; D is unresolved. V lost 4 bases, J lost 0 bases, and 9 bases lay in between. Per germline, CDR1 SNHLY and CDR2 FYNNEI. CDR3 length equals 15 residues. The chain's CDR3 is CASSARTSNTGELFF. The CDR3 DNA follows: TGTGCCAGCAGTGCTAGGACCTCGAACACCGGGGAGCTGTTTTTT.

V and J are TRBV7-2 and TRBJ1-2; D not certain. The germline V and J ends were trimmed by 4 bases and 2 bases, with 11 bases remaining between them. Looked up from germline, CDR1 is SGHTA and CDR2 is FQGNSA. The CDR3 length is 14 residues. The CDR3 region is CASSSYGVNYGYTF. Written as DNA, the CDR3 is TGTGCCAGCAGCTCCTATGGGGTGAACTATGGCTACACCTTC.

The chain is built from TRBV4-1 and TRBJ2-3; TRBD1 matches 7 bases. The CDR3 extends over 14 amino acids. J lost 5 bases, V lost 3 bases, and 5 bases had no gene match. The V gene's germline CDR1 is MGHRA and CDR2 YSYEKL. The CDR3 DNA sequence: TGCGCCAGCAGCCAGGGGACAGTCAGAGATACGCAGTATTTT. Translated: CASSQGTVRDTQYF.

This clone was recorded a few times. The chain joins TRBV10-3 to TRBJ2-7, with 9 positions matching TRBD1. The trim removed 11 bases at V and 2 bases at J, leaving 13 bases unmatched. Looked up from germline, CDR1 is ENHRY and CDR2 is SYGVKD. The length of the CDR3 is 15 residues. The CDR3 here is CASTSRDREPYEQYF. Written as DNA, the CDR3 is TGTGCCTCGACTAGCCGGGACAGGGAACCCTACGAGCAGTACTTC.

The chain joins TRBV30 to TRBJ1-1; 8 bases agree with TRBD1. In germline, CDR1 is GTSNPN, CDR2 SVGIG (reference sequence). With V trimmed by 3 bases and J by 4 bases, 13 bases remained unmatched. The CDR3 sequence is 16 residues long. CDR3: CAWRPRTGIPLTEAFF. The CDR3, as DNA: TGTGCCTGGAGGCCACGGACAGGGATCCCTCTCACTGAAGCTTTCTTT.